This record looks at one T cell receptor beta chain sequence and its context. The data belong to a study of blood T cell repertoires in COVID-19. The CDR3 is made up of 14 amino acids. V was cut by 0 bases and J by 9 bases, with 13 bases left in between. Germline V gives CDR1 SGHNT, CDR2 YYREEE (reference sequence). In the source study's methods: For nucleated cells, counts were estimated from reference gene primer amplification. The method was immunoSEQ multiplex PCR; TCRdb's version includes in-frame clones alone and lacks a portion of them. V and J calls and clone size follow that table, whereas D and trimming were derived from the DNA. The sample includes around 140,000 clones, 85% to 90% seen only once; the top ten take 11%.

The chain has TRBV5-4 and TRBJ2-1; TRBD1 is a possible D gene (6 bases). The clonotype was recovered from a man aged 55 to 70 who had recovered from COVID-19. Sequenced: PBMCs or T cells enriched from blood (not recorded which). The DNA for the CDR3 is TGTGCCAGCAGCTTGGGCGGTGGGGGCAGTGAGCAGTTCTTC. Protein product: CASSLGGGGSEQFF.